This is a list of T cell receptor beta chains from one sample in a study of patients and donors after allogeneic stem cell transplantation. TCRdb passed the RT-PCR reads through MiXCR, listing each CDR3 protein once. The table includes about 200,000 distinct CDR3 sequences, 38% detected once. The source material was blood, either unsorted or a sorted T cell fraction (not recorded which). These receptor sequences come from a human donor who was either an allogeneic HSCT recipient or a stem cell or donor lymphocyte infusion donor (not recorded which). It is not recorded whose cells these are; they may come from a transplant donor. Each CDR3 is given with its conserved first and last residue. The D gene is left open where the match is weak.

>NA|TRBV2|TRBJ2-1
CASSEAASYNEQFF
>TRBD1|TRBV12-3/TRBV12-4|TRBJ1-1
CASTSTGGSTEAFF
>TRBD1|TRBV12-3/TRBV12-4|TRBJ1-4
CASSVTGHGNEKLFF
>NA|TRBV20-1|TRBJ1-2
CSGSLGAGYTF
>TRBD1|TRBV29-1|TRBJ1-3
CSVPGGPSGNTIYF
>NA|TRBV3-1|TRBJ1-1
CASSQEGGKGLNTEAFF
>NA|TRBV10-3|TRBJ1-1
CAISELGFTTEAFF
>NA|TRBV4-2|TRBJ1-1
CASRPEGTPSFMNTEAFF
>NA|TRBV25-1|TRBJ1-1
CASSEGGGRMNTEAFF
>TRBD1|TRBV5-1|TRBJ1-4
CASRVEGQGSNEKLFF
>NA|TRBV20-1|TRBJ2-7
CSGTSSGLLSYEQYF
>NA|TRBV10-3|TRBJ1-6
CAISVEGSNSPLHF
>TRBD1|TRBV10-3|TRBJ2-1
CAISVRDRGGNEQFF
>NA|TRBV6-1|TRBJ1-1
CASSRLAIYTEAFF
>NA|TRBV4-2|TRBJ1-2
CASSQDWEAYGYTF
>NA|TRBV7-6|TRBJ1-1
CASSLDGGDNTEAFF